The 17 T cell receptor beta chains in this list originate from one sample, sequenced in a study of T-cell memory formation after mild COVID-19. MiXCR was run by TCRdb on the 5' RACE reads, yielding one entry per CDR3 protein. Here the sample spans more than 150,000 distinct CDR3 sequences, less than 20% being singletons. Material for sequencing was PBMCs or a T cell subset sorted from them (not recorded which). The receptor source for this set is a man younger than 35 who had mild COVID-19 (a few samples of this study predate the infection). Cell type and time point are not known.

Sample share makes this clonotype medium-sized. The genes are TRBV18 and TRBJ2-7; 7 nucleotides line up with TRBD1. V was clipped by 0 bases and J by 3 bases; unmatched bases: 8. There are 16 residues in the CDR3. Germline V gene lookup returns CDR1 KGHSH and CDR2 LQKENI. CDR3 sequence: CASSPPGTGVLYEQYF. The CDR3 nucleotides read TGTGCCAGCTCACCACCGGGTACAGGGGTCCTCTACGAGCAGTACTTC.

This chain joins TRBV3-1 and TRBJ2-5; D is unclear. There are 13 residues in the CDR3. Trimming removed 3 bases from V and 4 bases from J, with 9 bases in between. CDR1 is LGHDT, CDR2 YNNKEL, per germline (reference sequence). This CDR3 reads CASSHPPVETQYF. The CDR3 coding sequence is TGTGCCAGCAGCCACCCTCCGGTAGAGACCCAGTACTTC.

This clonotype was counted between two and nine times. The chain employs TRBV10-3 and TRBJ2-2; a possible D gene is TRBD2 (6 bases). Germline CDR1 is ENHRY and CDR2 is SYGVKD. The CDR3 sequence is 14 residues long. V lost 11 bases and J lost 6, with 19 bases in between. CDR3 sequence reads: CAATTSPSAGELFF. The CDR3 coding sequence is TGTGCCGCTACGACTAGTCCTTCCGCCGGGGAGCTGTTTTTT.

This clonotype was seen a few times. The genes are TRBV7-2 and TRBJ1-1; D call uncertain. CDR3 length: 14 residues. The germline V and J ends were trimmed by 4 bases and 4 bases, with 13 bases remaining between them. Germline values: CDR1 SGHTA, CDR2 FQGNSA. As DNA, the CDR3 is TGTGCCAGCAGCTCCCTAGGTCGGGGCACTGAAGCTTTCTTT. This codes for CASSSLGRGTEAFF.

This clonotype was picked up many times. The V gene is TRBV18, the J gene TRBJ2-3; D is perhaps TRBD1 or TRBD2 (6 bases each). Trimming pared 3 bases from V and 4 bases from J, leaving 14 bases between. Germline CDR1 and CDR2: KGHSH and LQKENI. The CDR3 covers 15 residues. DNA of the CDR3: TGTGCCAGCTCACCCATGGGGGGCCGCGCAGATACGCAGTATTTT. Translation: CASSPMGGRADTQYF.

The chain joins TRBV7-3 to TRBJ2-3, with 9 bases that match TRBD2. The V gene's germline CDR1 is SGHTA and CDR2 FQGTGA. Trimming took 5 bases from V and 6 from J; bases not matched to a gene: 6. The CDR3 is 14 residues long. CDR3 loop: CASSTRGGGDTQYF. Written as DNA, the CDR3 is TGTGCCAGCAGCACGCGGGGGGGCGGTGATACGCAGTATTTT. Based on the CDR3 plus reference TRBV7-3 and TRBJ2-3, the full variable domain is GAGVSQTPSNKVTEKGKYVELRCDPISGHTALYWYRQSLGQGPEFLIYFQGTGAADDSGLPNDRFFAVRPEGSVSTLKIQRTERGDSAVYLCASSTRGGGDTQYFGPGTRLTVL.

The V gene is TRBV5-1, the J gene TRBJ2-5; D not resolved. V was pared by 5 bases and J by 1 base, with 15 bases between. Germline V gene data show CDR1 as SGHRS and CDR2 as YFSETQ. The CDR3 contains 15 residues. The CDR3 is CASSTFRSGQETQYF. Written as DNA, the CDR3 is TGCGCCAGCAGTACGTTCAGGTCGGGCCAAGAGACCCAGTACTTC.

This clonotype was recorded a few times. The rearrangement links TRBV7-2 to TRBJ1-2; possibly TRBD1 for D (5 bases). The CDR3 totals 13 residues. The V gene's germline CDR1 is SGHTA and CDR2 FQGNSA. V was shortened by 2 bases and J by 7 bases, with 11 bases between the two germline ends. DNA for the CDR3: TGTGCCAGCAGCTTACTCGGGGCGCGTGGCTACACCTTC. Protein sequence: CASSLLGARGYTF.

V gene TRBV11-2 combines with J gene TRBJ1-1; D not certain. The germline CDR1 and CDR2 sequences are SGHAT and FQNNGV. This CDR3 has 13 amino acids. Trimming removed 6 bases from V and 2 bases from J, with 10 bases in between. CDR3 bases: TGTGCCAGCAGAGCGGGGTCAAACACTGAAGCTTTCTTT. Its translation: CASRAGSNTEAFF. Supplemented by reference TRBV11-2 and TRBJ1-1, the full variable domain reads EAGVAQSPRYKIIEKRQSVAFWCNPISGHATLYWYQQILGQGPKLLIQFQNNGVVDDSQLPKDRFSAERLKGVDSTLKIQPAKLEDSAVYLCASRAGSNTEAFFGQGTRLTVV.

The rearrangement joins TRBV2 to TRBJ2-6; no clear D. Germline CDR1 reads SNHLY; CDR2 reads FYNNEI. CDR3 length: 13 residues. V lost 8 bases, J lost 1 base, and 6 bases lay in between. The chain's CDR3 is CASERSGANVLTF. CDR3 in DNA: TGTGCCAGCGAGAGATCTGGGGCCAACGTCCTGACTTTC.

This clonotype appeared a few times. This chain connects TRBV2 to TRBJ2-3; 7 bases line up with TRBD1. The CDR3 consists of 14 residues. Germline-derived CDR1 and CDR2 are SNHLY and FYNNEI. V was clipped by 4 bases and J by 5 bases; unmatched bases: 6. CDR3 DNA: TGTGCCAGCAGTGCCCAAGGGGGCCGAGATACGCAGTATTTT. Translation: CASSAQGGRDTQYF.

The CDR3 DNA follows: TGTGCCAGCAGCCCAGTAGCGGGGTCGGCCGGGGAGCTGTTTTTT. Translation: CASSPVAGSAGELFF. The rearrangement links TRBV5-4 to TRBJ2-2, with 8 bases fitting TRBD2. The germline gives CDR1 SGHNT, CDR2 YYREEE (reference sequence). J was trimmed by 6 bases and V by 4 bases; bases with no gene match: 8. This CDR3 comprises 15 residues.

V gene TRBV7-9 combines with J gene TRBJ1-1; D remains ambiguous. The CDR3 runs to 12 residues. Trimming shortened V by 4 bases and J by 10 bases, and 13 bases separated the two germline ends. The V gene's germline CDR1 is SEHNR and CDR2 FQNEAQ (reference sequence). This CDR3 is CASSSRLPAAFF. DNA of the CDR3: TGTGCCAGCAGCTCTCGACTCCCGGCAGCTTTCTTT.

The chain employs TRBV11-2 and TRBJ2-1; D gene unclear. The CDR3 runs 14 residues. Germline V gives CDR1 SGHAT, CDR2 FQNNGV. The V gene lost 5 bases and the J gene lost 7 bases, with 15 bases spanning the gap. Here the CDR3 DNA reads TGTGCCAGCAGCAAGTCCAGACACACGAATGAGCAGTTCTTC. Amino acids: CASSKSRHTNEQFF.

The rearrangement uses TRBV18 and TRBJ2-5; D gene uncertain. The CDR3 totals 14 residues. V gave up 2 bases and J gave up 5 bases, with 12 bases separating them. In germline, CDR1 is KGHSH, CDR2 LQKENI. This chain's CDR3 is CASSPKVLSETQYF. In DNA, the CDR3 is TGTGCCAGCTCACCAAAGGTCTTGTCCGAGACCCAGTACTTC.

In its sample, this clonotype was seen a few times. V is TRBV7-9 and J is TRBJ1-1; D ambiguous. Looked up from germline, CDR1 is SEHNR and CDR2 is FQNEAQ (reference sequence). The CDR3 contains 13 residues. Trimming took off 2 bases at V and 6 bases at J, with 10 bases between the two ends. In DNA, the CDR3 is TGTGCCAGCAGCTTAACGGATAGGGCTGAAGCTTTCTTT. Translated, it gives CASSLTDRAEAFF. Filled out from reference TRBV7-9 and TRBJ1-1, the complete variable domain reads DTGVSQNPRHKITKRGQNVTFRCDPISEHNRLYWYRQTLGQGPEFLTYFQNEAQLEKSRLLSDRFSAERPKGSFSTLEIQRTEQGDSAMYLCASSLTDRAEAFFGQGTRLTVV.

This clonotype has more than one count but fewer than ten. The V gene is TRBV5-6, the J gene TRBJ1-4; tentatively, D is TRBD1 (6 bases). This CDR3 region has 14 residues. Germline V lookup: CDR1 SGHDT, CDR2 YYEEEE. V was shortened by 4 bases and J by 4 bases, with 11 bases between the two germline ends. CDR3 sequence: CASSQGMGNEKLFF. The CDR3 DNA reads TGTGCCAGCAGCCAGGGGATGGGTAATGAAAAACTGTTTTTT.